These T cell receptor beta chains were read from a single sample in a study of shared clonotypes between healthy human individuals. Clones were read by immunoSEQ multiplex PCR, and TCRdb kept only the in-frame ones, dropping some. Counted here are around 2.5 million clones, 80% to 95% occurring once; the ten biggest clones make up about 0.39%. The sample taken for sequencing was naive CD4+ T cells from PBMCs. The receptors were sampled from a young man in good health. Some clones in this sample may be carry-over from other donors' samples. CDR3s include the opening cysteine and the closing phenylalanine or tryptophan. A D gene is named only where the DNA matches it firmly. Expanded clones are given a class, and other clones once, few, many or no size at all.

J gene,V gene,clone size,D gene,CDR3 protein,CDR3 DNA
TRBJ2-5,TRBV6-5,-,-,CASSYSRFPSGETQYF,TGTGCCAGCAGTTACTCGAGGTTCCCCTCCGGAGAGACCCAGTACTTC
TRBJ2-4,TRBV28,-,TRBD2,CASSDRTSGRNDIQYF,TGTGCCAGCAGTGACCGGACTAGCGGGAGGAATGACATTCAGTACTTC
TRBJ2-7,TRBV5-4,-,TRBD1,CASSSARDRGPGEQYF,TGTGCCAGCAGCTCAGCCCGGGACAGGGGGCCGGGCGAGCAGTACTTC
TRBJ2-7,TRBV27,-,-,CASSLQQGREQYF,TGTGCCAGCAGTTTACAACAGGGAAGGGAGCAGTACTTC
TRBJ2-7,TRBV4-2,-,TRBD1,CASSSRDREAYEQYF,TGTGCCAGCAGCTCCCGGGACAGGGAAGCCTACGAGCAGTACTTC
TRBJ2-7,TRBV28,-,TRBD2,CASSGGSSGSTEQYF,TGTGCCAGCAGCGGCGGCTCGAGCGGGAGTACCGAGCAGTACTTC
TRBJ2-5,TRBV5-1,-,TRBD2,CASKVGEGETQYF,TGCGCCAGCAAAGTTGGGGAGGGAGAGACCCAGTACTTC
TRBJ1-4,TRBV18,once,-,CASSPSANEKLFF,TGTGCCAGCTCACCCTCAGCTAATGAAAAACTGTTTTTT
TRBJ1-2,TRBV28,-,-,CASSGTGDGYTF,TGTGCCAGCAGTGGAACGGGTGACGGCTACACCTTC
TRBJ2-1,TRBV5-1,-,TRBD2,CASSSSGGLDNEQFF,TGCGCCAGCAGCTCCTCCGGCGGACTAGACAATGAGCAGTTCTTC
TRBJ2-1,TRBV2,-,-,CASSRQSYNEQFF,TGTGCCAGCTCTAGACAATCCTACAATGAGCAGTTCTTC
TRBJ2-1,TRBV7-3,-,TRBD2,CASSPQGYSGSRYEQFF,TGTGCCAGCAGCCCACAAGGGTACAGCGGGAGTCGCTATGAGCAGTTCTTC
TRBJ2-5,TRBV19,-,-,CASSKSAPRETQYF,TGTGCCAGTAGTAAATCCGCGCCGAGGGAGACCCAGTACTTC
TRBJ2-7,TRBV10-3,-,TRBD1,CAEQGTGSSYEQYF,TGTGCCGAACAGGGGACAGGAAGCTCCTACGAGCAGTACTTC
TRBJ2-2,TRBV15,-,-,CATSRDVGNSGELFF,TGTGCCACCAGCAGAGATGTGGGGAATTCCGGGGAGCTGTTTTTT
TRBJ2-4,TRBV12-5,once,TRBD2,CASPPAGASGRTAKNIQYF,TGTGCTAGTCCCCCGGCCGGGGCTAGCGGGAGAACGGCCAAAAACATTCAGTACTTC
TRBJ1-4,TRBV6-5,-,TRBD1,CASSYSGTGNEKLFF,TGTGCCAGCAGTTACTCCGGGACAGGGAATGAAAAACTGTTTTTT
TRBJ1-1,TRBV18,few,-,CASSPSAADTEAFF,TGTGCCAGCTCACCATCCGCGGCCGACACTGAAGCTTTCTTT
TRBJ2-7,TRBV11-2,-,TRBD2,CASSLGRGVIQYEQYF,TGTGCCAGCAGCTTAGGACGGGGGGTGATCCAATACGAGCAGTACTTC
TRBJ2-3,TRBV10-3,-,TRBD2,CAITAGLAGGTQYF,TGTGCCATCACTGCGGGACTAGCGGGAGGCACGCAGTATTTT
TRBJ1-6,TRBV5-1,-,-,CASRPSEGASYNSPLHF,TGCGCCAGCAGACCGAGCGAAGGGGCCTCCTATAATTCACCCCTCCACTTT
TRBJ1-3,TRBV28,-,-,CASSSPGQGIGNTIYF,TGTGCCAGCAGTTCCCCAGGGCAGGGGATTGGAAACACCATATATTTT
TRBJ2-4,TRBV18,-,TRBD1,CASSISGGVENIQYF,TGTGCCAGCTCAATATCAGGGGGCGTCGAAAACATTCAGTACTTC
TRBJ2-7,TRBV28,once,-,CASRFRGTYEQYF,TGTGCCAGCAGGTTCCGTGGCACGTACGAGCAGTACTTC
TRBJ2-5,TRBV6-6,-,-,CASSYDGTSKTQYF,TGTGCCAGCAGTTACGACGGGACCTCGAAGACCCAGTACTTC
TRBJ1-5,TRBV4-1,-,-,CASSQDPAGQPQHF,TGCGCCAGCAGCCAAGATCCCGCCGGCCAGCCCCAGCATTTT
TRBJ2-6,TRBV15,-,TRBD1,CATSRDRGGGANVLTF,TGTGCCACCAGCAGGGACAGGGGAGGTGGGGCCAACGTCCTGACTTTC
TRBJ2-7,TRBV2,once,TRBD2,CASRKGGWREGPREQYF,TGTGCCAGCAGGAAGGGGGGTTGGCGGGAGGGCCCCCGCGAGCAGTACTTC